This TCR beta chain was captured in a study of vaccination and CD4 T cells after COVID-19. Study context: The authors exposed cells to overlapping spike peptides derived from SARS-CoV-2, HCoV-NL63, HCoV-OC43 and HCoV-229E.

Treatment defined: approximately 9-day PBMC culture with coronavirus spike peptide pools or control peptides (ViraFEST assay). CD4+ T lymphocytes from the unexposed donor were collected before the COVID-19 pandemic (2011-2018). This CDR3 has 15 residues. V dropped 5 bases and J dropped 4 bases, with 17 bases sitting between them. Germline CDR1 is SGHTA and CDR2 is FQGNSA. The study sequenced cultured CD4+ T cell DNA using the Oncomine TCR Beta short-read assay. In this case, cultured CD4+ T cells provided the extracted genomic DNA. Via MiXCR, TCRdb re-called the PCR reads, giving one row per CDR3 protein. Of roughly 2,500 distinct CDR3 sequences in the sample, about two fifths are singletons; the top ten hold roughly 60%. A few counts support this clonotype. Antigen: not known.

Sequencing used CD4+ T cells from blood, cultured in vitro. The TCR sequence derives from a human donor in good health. This chain joins TRBV7-2 and TRBJ2-5; TRBD2 might be the D (5 bases). CDR3 DNA: TGTGCCAGCAGCCCGAGAGCGGTCCAAAGAGAGACCCAGTACTTC. Amino acid sequence: CASSPRAVQRETQYF.